These 12 T cell receptor beta chains were all obtained from the same sample, sequenced in a study of response to subunit inactivated influenza vaccine. Via MiXCR, TCRdb re-called the RT-PCR reads, giving one row per CDR3 protein. Among about 580,000 distinct CDR3 sequences listed, about 14% were seen once. The input for sequencing was PBMCs from blood, taken 11 to 12 days after vaccination. The receptors come from a man aged 50 or older who received an inactivated influenza vaccine.

V and J are TRBV20-1 and TRBJ2-5; D ambiguous. Looked up from germline, CDR1 is DFQATT and CDR2 is SNEGSKA (reference sequence). This CDR3 has 11 residues. Deletions cut 6 bases from V and 4 bases from J, with 9 bases between. CDR3: CSAMGRETQYF. In DNA form, the CDR3 reads TGCAGTGCCATGGGTCGAGAGACCCAGTACTTC.

This chain connects TRBV24-1 to TRBJ2-6; possibly TRBD1 for D (6 bases). Deletions cut 7 bases from V and 2 bases from J, with 14 bases between. CDR3 length: 16 residues. CDR1 and CDR2 (germline): KGHDR, SFDVKD. The CDR3 DNA is TGTGCCACCAGCCTTTCCGGGACACCTGGGGCCAACGTCCTGACTTTC. It codes for CATSLSGTPGANVLTF.

This clonotype was counted a few times. The V gene is TRBV2, the J gene TRBJ2-7; 10 bases fit TRBD1. The CDR3 is 14 amino acids. V trimming: 6 bases; J trimming: 4 bases; junction bases outside the gene matches: 6. In germline, CDR1 is SNHLY, CDR2 FYNNEI. The CDR3: CASRKTGGAYEQYF. The CDR3 DNA reads as TGTGCCAGCAGGAAGACAGGGGGCGCGTACGAGCAGTACTTC.

This clonotype was counted a few times. V is TRBV6-5 and J is TRBJ2-5, with D tentatively TRBD1 or TRBD2 (5 bases each). Germline-derived CDR1 and CDR2 are MNHEY and SVGAGI. The CDR3 spans 15 residues. The V gene lost 0 bases and the J gene lost 1 base, with 9 bases spanning the gap. The CDR3 bases are TGTGCCAGCAGTTACTCGAACGGGGCCCAAGAGACCCAGTACTTC. Its translation is CASSYSNGAQETQYF.

The chain carries TRBV29-1 and TRBJ1-6; 9 nucleotides line up with TRBD1. The CDR3 has 13 residues. Germline CDR1 and CDR2: SQVTM and ANQGSEA. The V segment lost 6 bases and the J segment 7 bases; nucleotides outside the gene matches: 4. CDR3 coding DNA: TGCAGCGTGGGACAGGGTGAGAATTCACCCCTCCACTTT. As protein: CSVGQGENSPLHF.

V usage is TRBV29-1 and J usage is TRBJ2-7, with 9 nucleotides matching TRBD2. V lost 4 bases and J lost 4; bases outside the gene matches: 11. The germline V gene has CDR1 SQVTM and CDR2 ANQGSEA. The CDR3 runs to 15 residues. The CDR3 is CSVGGVSGRSYEQYF. CDR3 nucleotides: TGCAGCGTTGGGGGGGTTAGCGGGAGATCTTACGAGCAGTACTTC.

The rearrangement joins TRBV7-9 to TRBJ1-1; a possible D gene is TRBD1 (5 bases). CDR1 is SEHNR, CDR2 FQNEAQ, per germline (reference sequence). The CDR3 is 14 residues long. The ends were cut back, 3 bases at V and 0 bases at J, with 8 bases in the middle. CDR3: CASSFRTMNTEAFF. CDR3 nucleotides: TGTGCCAGCAGCTTCAGGACAATGAACACTGAAGCTTTCTTT.

This clonotype was seen only a few times. This chain links TRBV6-5 with TRBJ1-1; D may be TRBD1 (6 bases). The CDR3 totals 14 residues. V was clipped by 0 bases and J by 4 bases, with 9 bases between them. Germline V gene lookup returns CDR1 MNHEY and CDR2 SVGAGI. CDR3 coding DNA: TGTGCCAGCAGTTACTCGGGGGCGCGCACTGAAGCTTTCTTT. Amino acids: CASSYSGARTEAFF.

V is TRBV10-3 and J is TRBJ2-3, with D hard to call. Germline V gene lookup returns CDR1 ENHRY and CDR2 SYGVKD. The CDR3 covers 12 residues. Trimming took off 10 bases at V and 0 bases at J, with 8 bases between the two ends. The CDR3 here is CATRLSTDTQYF. The CDR3 nucleotides read TGTGCCACGAGGCTAAGCACAGATACGCAGTATTTT.

The chain joins TRBV7-2 to TRBJ2-7, with 7 bases lining up with TRBD1. This CDR3 contains 15 residues. V gave up 6 bases and J gave up 0 bases; unmatched junction bases: 8. Germline lookup yields CDR1 SGHTA and CDR2 FQGNSA. In nucleotides, the CDR3 is TGTGCCAGCAGGGACCGGGACAGACTCTCCTACGAGCAGTACTTC. Protein: CASRDRDRLSYEQYF. Drawing the rest from reference TRBV7-2 and TRBJ2-7, the complete variable domain is GAGVSQSPSNKVTEKGKDVELRCDPISGHTALYWYRQSLGQGLEFLIYFQGNSAPDKSGLPSDRFSAERTGGSVSTLTIQRTQQEDSAVYLCASRDRDRLSYEQYFGPGTRLTVT.

This clonotype was detected a few times. The chain links TRBV9 to TRBJ2-5, with D unclear. Germline V gene data show CDR1 as SGDLS and CDR2 as YYNGEE. This CDR3 spans 15 amino acids. Trimming pared 4 bases from V and 2 bases from J, leaving 15 bases between. This CDR3 is CASSTQPGPQETQYF. The DNA for the CDR3 is TGTGCCAGCAGCACCCAACCGGGCCCTCAAGAGACCCAGTACTTC.

This clonotype showed up many times. The chain links TRBV19 to TRBJ2-1; 8 bases are shared with TRBD1. Trimming took 4 bases from V and 8 from J; bases not matched to a gene: 10. There are 15 residues in the CDR3. Germline V gene sequence: CDR1 LNHDA, CDR2 SQIVND (reference sequence). For the CDR3, the DNA is TGTGCCAGTAGTAGCCGGGACAGGCGGGTTGATGAGCAGTTCTTC. Protein product: CASSSRDRRVDEQFF. Based on the CDR3 plus reference TRBV19 and TRBJ2-1, the full variable domain is DGGITQSPKYLFRKEGQNVTLSCEQNLNHDAMYWYRQDPGQGLRLIYYSQIVNDFQKGDIAEGYSVSREKKESFPLTVTSAQKNPTAFYLCASSSRDRRVDEQFFGPGTRLTVL.